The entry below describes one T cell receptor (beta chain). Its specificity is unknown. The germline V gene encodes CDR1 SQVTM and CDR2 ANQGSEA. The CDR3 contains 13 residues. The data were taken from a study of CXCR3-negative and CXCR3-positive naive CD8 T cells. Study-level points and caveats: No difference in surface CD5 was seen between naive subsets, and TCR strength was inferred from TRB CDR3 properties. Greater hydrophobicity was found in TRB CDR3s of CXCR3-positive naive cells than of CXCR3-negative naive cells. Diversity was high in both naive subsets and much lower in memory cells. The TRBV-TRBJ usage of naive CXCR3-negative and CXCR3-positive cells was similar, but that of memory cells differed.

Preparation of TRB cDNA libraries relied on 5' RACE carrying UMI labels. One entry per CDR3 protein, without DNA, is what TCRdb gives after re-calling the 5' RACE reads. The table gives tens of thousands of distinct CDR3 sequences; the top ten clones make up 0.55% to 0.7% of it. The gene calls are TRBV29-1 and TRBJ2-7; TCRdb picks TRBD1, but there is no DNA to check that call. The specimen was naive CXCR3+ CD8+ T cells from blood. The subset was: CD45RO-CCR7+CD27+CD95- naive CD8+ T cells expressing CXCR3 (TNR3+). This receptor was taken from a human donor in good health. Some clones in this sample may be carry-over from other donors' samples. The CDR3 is CSVLRPGQHEQYF.